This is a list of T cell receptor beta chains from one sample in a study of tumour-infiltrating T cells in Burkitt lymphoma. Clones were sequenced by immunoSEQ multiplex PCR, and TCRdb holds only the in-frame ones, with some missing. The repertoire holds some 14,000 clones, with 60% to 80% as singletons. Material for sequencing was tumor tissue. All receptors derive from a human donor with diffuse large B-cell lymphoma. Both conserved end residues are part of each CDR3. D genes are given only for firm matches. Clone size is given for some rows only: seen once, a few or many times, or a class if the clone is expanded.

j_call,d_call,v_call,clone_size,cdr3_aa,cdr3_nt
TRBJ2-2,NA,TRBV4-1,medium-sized,CASSQAFLQEHTGELFF,TGCGCCAGCAGCCAGGCCTTCTTACAGGAACACACCGGGGAGCTGTTTTTT
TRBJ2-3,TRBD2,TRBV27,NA,CASSLVPGLAGGLNTDTQYF,TGTGCCAGCAGTTTAGTACCGGGACTAGCGGGAGGGCTTAACACAGATACGCAGTATTTT
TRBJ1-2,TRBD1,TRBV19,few,CASSMLGTGRWYGYTF,TGTGCCAGTAGTATGCTGGGGACAGGCCGATGGTATGGCTACACCTTC
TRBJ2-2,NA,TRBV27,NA,CASSYWLRGTGELFF,TGTGCCAGCAGTTACTGGCTGCGTGGCACCGGGGAGCTGTTTTTT
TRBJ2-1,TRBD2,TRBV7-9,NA,CASSLPGGVYNEQFF,TGTGCCAGCAGCTTACCGGGAGGGGTCTACAATGAGCAGTTCTTC
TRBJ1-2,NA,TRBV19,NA,CASKFSGPTSYTF,TGTGCCAGTAAATTCTCCGGGCCGACTAGTTACACCTTC
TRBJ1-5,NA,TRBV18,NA,CASSPNSGVLQPQHF,TGTGCCAGCTCACCCAACTCGGGAGTCTTGCAGCCCCAGCATTTT
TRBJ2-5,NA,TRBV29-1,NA,CSVEARPQETQYF,TGCAGCGTTGAGGCGCGGCCCCAAGAGACCCAGTACTTC
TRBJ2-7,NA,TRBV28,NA,CASRPTRPHEQYF,TGTGCCAGCAGGCCAACCCGTCCCCACGAGCAGTACTTC
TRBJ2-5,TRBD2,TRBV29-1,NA,CSVEGLAVKTQYF,TGCAGCGTTGAAGGACTAGCTGTTAAGACCCAGTACTTC
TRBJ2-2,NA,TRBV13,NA,CASSPQGGAATGELFF,TGTGCCAGCAGTCCTCAAGGGGGAGCGGCGACCGGGGAGCTGTTTTTT
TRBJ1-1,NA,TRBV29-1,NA,CSVEDPWNTEAFF,TGCAGCGTTGAAGATCCCTGGAACACTGAAGCTTTCTTT
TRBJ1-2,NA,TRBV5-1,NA,CASTRSPGNYGYTF,TGCGCCAGCACCCGATCCCCCGGGAACTATGGCTACACCTTC
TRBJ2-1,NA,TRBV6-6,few,CASSYAGGDEQFF,TGTGCCAGCAGTTACGCAGGGGGGGATGAGCAGTTCTTC
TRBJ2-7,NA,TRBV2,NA,CASSEAGVRGSFYEQYF,TGTGCCAGCAGTGAAGCAGGAGTGAGGGGCAGCTTCTACGAGCAGTACTTC
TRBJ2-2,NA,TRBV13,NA,CASSRKWELFF,TGTGCCAGCAGCCGCAAATGGGAGCTGTTTTTT
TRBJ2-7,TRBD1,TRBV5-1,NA,CASRVTRTGLYEQYF,TGCGCCAGCCGGGTAACCAGGACAGGGCTCTACGAGCAGTACTTC
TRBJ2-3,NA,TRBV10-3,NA,CAISDERGGADTQYF,TGTGCCATCAGTGACGAGCGAGGGGGGGCAGATACGCAGTATTTT
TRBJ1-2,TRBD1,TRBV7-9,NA,CASSLGTGAYGYTF,TGTGCCAGCAGCTTAGGGACAGGAGCTTATGGCTACACCTTC
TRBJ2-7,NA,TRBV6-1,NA,CAAASYEQYF,TGTGCCGCGGCCTCCTACGAGCAGTACTTC
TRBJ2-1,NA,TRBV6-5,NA,CASSQRQESYNEQFF,TGTGCCAGCAGCCAACGACAGGAGTCCTACAATGAGCAGTTCTTC
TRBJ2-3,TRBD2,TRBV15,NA,CATSIPERGGTDTQYF,TGTGCCACCAGCATACCCGAGCGGGGAGGGACAGATACGCAGTATTTT
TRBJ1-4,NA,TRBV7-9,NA,CASIRDPGDEKLFF,TGTGCCAGCATCCGTGACCCGGGGGATGAAAAACTGTTTTTT
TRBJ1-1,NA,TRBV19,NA,CASSFSKRTTLNTEAFF,TGTGCCAGTAGTTTCTCCAAAAGGACGACCTTGAACACTGAAGCTTTCTTT
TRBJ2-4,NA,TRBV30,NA,CAWALGDIQYF,TGTGCCTGGGCGCTAGGGGACATTCAGTACTTC
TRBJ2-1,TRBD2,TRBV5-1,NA,CASSFLLSRTSFGEQFF,TGCGCCAGCAGCTTCCTCTTAAGTAGGACTAGTTTTGGTGAGCAGTTCTTC
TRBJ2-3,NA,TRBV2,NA,CASSEALLGDTQYF,TGTGCCAGCAGTGAAGCGCTTCTCGGAGATACGCAGTATTTT
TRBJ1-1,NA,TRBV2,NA,CASSLGQSNTEAFF,TGTGCCAGCAGTCTAGGGCAGTCCAACACTGAAGCTTTCTTT
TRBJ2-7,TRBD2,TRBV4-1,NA,CASSQTTSEQYEQYF,TGCGCCAGCAGCCAGACGACTAGCGAGCAGTACGAGCAGTACTTC
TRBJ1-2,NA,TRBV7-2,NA,CASSLLGVYGYTF,TGTGCCAGCAGCTTATTGGGAGTTTATGGCTACACCTTC
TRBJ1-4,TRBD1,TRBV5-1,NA,CASRKQGAWEKLFF,TGCGCCAGCCGAAAACAGGGGGCTTGGGAAAAACTGTTTTTT
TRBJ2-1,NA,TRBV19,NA,CASTLGWGRNEQFF,TGTGCCAGTACTCTAGGGTGGGGTCGGAATGAGCAGTTCTTC
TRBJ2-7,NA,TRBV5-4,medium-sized,CASSPTGNYEQYF,TGTGCCAGCAGCCCAACTGGAAACTACGAGCAGTACTTC
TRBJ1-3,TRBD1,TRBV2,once,CASSTGTGGNTIYF,TGTGCCAGCAGTACCGGGACAGGCGGAAACACCATATATTTT